This TCR beta chain was identified in a study of patients and donors after allogeneic stem cell transplantation (TCRdb year 2020). This clonotype was counted many times. Its antigen target is currently unknown. No base quality information exists; no much larger clone differs at one position. Library creation used RT-PCR. TCRdb lists the instrument as NextSeq 550. TCRdb reprocessing: public reads trimmed at Q25 with fastp, clones called with MiXCR, in-frame beta chains kept. One record per CDR3 amino acid sequence lists the most common genes and DNA. Here the sample has about 410,000 distinct CDR3 sequences; 16% occur a single time. The ten largest clonotypes hold less than 8.5% of the sample. This sequence was found in a human donor who was either an allogeneic HSCT recipient or a stem cell or donor lymphocyte infusion donor (not recorded which). It is not recorded whose cells these are; they may come from a transplant donor. The specimen was blood, either unsorted or a sorted T cell fraction (not recorded which).

The nucleotide sequence reads as follows: TGTGCCAGCAGCTTCTGGACTAGCGGCAACGAGCAGTACTTC. This encodes CASSFWTSGNEQYF. The chain is assembled from TRBV7-9 and TRBJ2-7; 10 middle bases align to TRBD2. CDR1 and CDR2 (SEHNR, FQNEAQ) derive from the germline V gene (reference sequence). The cysteine opens and the phenylalanine closes a CDR3 of 14 amino acids. Only CDR3 DNA is held: 42 bases, read in frame from base 1. For this chain, trimming is 3 bases at the V end and 5 bases at the J end, and the number of junction bases without a gene match is 4.